This T cell receptor beta chain comes out of a study of blood T cells in healthy people across ages. Study-wide results and caveats: Older age coincided with a roughly linear decline in TCR beta diversity per million T cells.

Each donor's blood draw was roughly 9.5 milliliters of peripheral blood. As for this clonotype: The antigen remains undetermined.

The CDR3 spans 15 residues. CDR1 is SGDLS and CDR2 is YYNGEE in the germline V gene. V was pared by 0 bases and J by 7 bases, with 11 bases between. The second PCR ran about 6 to 12 cycles with a sample-barcoded 5' primer and J-beta primers. A single record per CDR3 protein comes from TCRdb applying MiXCR to the 5' RACE reads. There are some 1.8 million distinct CDR3 sequences in the sample; 30% to 40% occur only once, and approximately 22% lies in the top ten. The chain combines TRBV9 with TRBJ1-6; D ambiguous. The receptor was isolated from a human donor in good health. The sample taken for sequencing was blood. The CDR3 region is CASSVEEGRNSPLHF. CDR3 nucleotides: TGTGCCAGCAGCGTAGAAGAAGGTCGGAATTCACCCCTCCACTTT.